These T cell receptor beta chains were read from a single sample in a study of graft-versus-host responses after intestinal transplantation. Their target antigens are unknown. Some clones are missing from TCRdb's copy, which holds only in-frame ones; the method was immunoSEQ multiplex PCR. The table records more than 85,000 clones, around 84% of them present only once. Sequenced material: unstimulated CD4+ T cells sorted from spleen or lymph node cells, taken before intestinal transplant. These receptors all stem from a human donor who received an intestinal transplant. CDR3s include the opening cysteine and the closing phenylalanine or tryptophan. D genes are given only for firm matches. Rows may omit the clone size; those that give it use once, few, many or a size class.

- TRBJ2-3 TRBD2 TRBV29-1 CSVVWGGAGVADTQYF TGCAGCGTTGTATGGGGCGGTGCGGGAGTGGCAGATACGCAGTATTTT
- TRBJ2-7 - TRBV7-3 CASSPYGDSGEQYF TGTGCCAGCAGCCCGTACGGGGATAGTGGAGAGCAGTACTTC
- TRBJ2-5 - TRBV5-1 CASSLVGGPQETQYF TGCGCCAGCAGCTTGGTGGGGGGACCTCAAGAGACCCAGTACTTC
few TRBJ2-7 - TRBV7-9 CASSLAGVAYEQYF TGTGCCAGCAGCTTAGCGGGAGTGGCCTACGAGCAGTACTTC
- TRBJ1-4 - TRBV5-1 CASRLGSGNEKLFF TGCGCCAGCAGATTAGGATCGGGTAATGAAAAACTGTTTTTT
once TRBJ2-6 - TRBV11-2 CASSLQGGGANVLTF TGTGCCAGCAGCCTACAGGGAGGGGGGGCCAACGTCCTGACTTTC
- TRBJ2-7 TRBD1 TRBV29-1 CSAGQGDNEQYF TGCAGCGCGGGACAGGGCGACAACGAGCAGTACTTC
- TRBJ2-7 TRBD2 TRBV5-1 CASSLFGSGSSVHEQYF TGCGCCAGCAGCCTATTTGGTAGCGGGAGTTCGGTCCACGAGCAGTACTTC
- TRBJ1-6 - TRBV7-9 CASSLVRGTGNSPLHF TGTGCCAGCAGCTTAGTTAGGGGCACTGGGAATTCACCCCTCCACTTT
- TRBJ1-4 TRBD1 TRBV5-1 CASSSLTGGSGEKLFF TGCGCCAGCAGCTCCCTCACAGGGGGTTCAGGCGAAAAACTGTTTTTT
- TRBJ1-1 TRBD1 TRBV5-4 CASSTRTGWNTEAFF TGTGCCAGCAGCACGCGGACAGGGTGGAACACTGAAGCTTTCTTT
few TRBJ1-2 - TRBV10-1 CASSESGLNYGYTF TGCGCCAGCAGTGAGTCCGGACTGAACTATGGCTACACCTTC
once TRBJ1-2 TRBD1 TRBV4-1 CASSLDRDSGGYTF TGCGCCAGCAGCCTTGACAGGGATTCTGGTGGCTACACCTTC
- TRBJ2-5 TRBD2 TRBV9 CASSTGTIQETQYF TGTGCCAGCAGCACCGGGACTATTCAAGAGACCCAGTACTTC
- TRBJ2-2 - TRBV7-2 CASRPRQDSGGELFF TGTGCCAGCAGACCTCGACAGGACTCAGGCGGGGAGCTGTTTTTT
- TRBJ2-6 - TRBV15 CATSRDKYSTSGANVLTF TGTGCCACCAGCAGAGATAAATACAGTACTTCTGGGGCCAACGTCCTGACTTTC
- TRBJ2-5 - TRBV14 CASSLFRASQETQYF TGTGCCAGTAGCCTATTCAGGGCGAGCCAAGAGACCCAGTACTTC
- TRBJ2-7 - TRBV19 CASSISAAGEQYF TGTGCCAGTAGTATAAGTGCCGCGGGGGAGCAGTACTTC
once TRBJ1-1 TRBD1 TRBV4-2 CASSLGTVNTEAFF TGTGCCAGCAGCCTCGGGACAGTGAACACTGAAGCTTTCTTT
- TRBJ2-7 TRBD1 TRBV7-9 CASSSSDRDEQYF TGTGCCAGCAGCTCATCCGACAGGGACGAGCAGTACTTC
- TRBJ2-1 TRBD1 TRBV5-6 CASSPGQGEQFF TGTGCCAGCAGCCCTGGACAGGGCGAGCAGTTCTTC
- TRBJ2-7 TRBD2 TRBV7-9 CASSPGGLAGVYEQYF TGTGCCAGCAGCCCGGGGGGACTAGCGGGAGTATACGAGCAGTACTTC
- TRBJ2-4 - TRBV28 CASSLGGSAKNIQYF TGTGCCAGCAGTTTAGGGGGCTCAGCCAAAAACATTCAGTACTTC
- TRBJ1-4 TRBD1 TRBV28 CASRDRGNEKLFF TGTGCCAGCAGGGACAGGGGGAATGAAAAACTGTTTTTT
- TRBJ2-1 - TRBV6-5 CASSYLAGTKQFF TGTGCCAGCAGTTACTTAGCCGGGACAAAACAGTTCTTC
once TRBJ2-5 TRBD1 TRBV28 CASSPSLGQGQETQYF TGTGCCAGCAGTCCCTCACTGGGACAGGGACAAGAGACCCAGTACTTC
- TRBJ1-1 TRBD1 TRBV28 CASEGQPNTEAFF TGTGCCAGCGAGGGACAGCCGAACACTGAAGCTTTCTTT
- TRBJ1-1 - TRBV18 CASSPSTGNTEAFF TGTGCCAGCTCACCATCCACAGGGAACACTGAAGCTTTCTTT
- TRBJ1-6 - TRBV7-2 CASSPLSGQRNSPLHF TGTGCCAGCAGCCCCCTGAGCGGACAGAGGAATTCACCCCTCCACTTT
- TRBJ2-1 - TRBV7-7 CASSLDSYNEQFF TGTGCCAGCAGCTTAGACAGCTACAATGAGCAGTTCTTC
few TRBJ1-4 TRBD1 TRBV28 CASSFPDRGEKLFF TGTGCCAGCAGTTTTCCCGACAGGGGTGAAAAACTGTTTTTT
- TRBJ2-3 TRBD2 TRBV4-1 CASSLAGGPEADTQYF TGCGCCAGCAGCTTAGCGGGGGGGCCTGAGGCAGATACGCAGTATTTT
few TRBJ2-1 - TRBV6-5 CASSSRYEQFF TGTGCCAGCAGTTCCCGTTATGAGCAGTTCTTC
few TRBJ2-7 - TRBV4-2 CASSPRYGLYEQYF TGTGCCAGCAGCCCCCGTTACGGACTCTACGAGCAGTACTTC
- TRBJ2-1 TRBD2 TRBV5-1 CASSLGVPKGLAGGKSSYNEQFF TGCGCCAGCAGCTTGGGGGTCCCGAAAGGACTAGCGGGAGGGAAGAGCTCCTACAATGAGCAGTTCTTC
once TRBJ1-2 - TRBV10-2 CASSTSREAAYGYTF TGCGCCAGCAGTACGTCCAGGGAGGCGGCGTATGGCTACACCTTC
- TRBJ2-3 - TRBV28 CASGGYTDTQYF TGTGCCTCCGGGGGATACACAGATACGCAGTATTTT
- TRBJ2-7 - TRBV12-1 CASSFPRSEQYF TGTGCCAGCAGCTTCCCCCGTAGTGAGCAGTACTTC
- TRBJ2-7 - TRBV13 CASSPPYLRQTYEQYF TGTGCCAGCAGCCCCCCCTATTTGCGGCAGACCTACGAGCAGTACTTC
- TRBJ2-7 - TRBV6-5 CASTRASSYEQYF TGTGCCAGCACCCGTGCTAGCTCCTACGAGCAGTACTTC
- TRBJ2-7 - TRBV5-8 CASSTRPIYEQYF TGTGCCAGCAGTACCAGGCCGATCTACGAGCAGTACTTC
- TRBJ2-3 TRBD2 TRBV5-4 CASSVGLAGTDTQYF TGTGCCAGCAGCGTAGGACTAGCGGGCACAGATACGCAGTATTTT
- TRBJ2-7 - TRBV25-1 CASSPAGPTYEQYF TGTGCCAGCAGTCCCGCGGGGCCTACCTACGAGCAGTACTTC
- TRBJ1-5 - TRBV6-6 CASSPTGWGSNQPQHF TGTGCCAGCAGTCCAACAGGTTGGGGAAGCAATCAGCCCCAGCATTTT
- TRBJ2-5 TRBD1 TRBV6-5 CASSYKGQGAETQYF TGTGCCAGCAGTTATAAGGGACAGGGGGCTGAGACCCAGTACTTC
- TRBJ1-2 TRBD1 TRBV28 CASTLGTGRYGYTF TGTGCCAGCACACTTGGGACAGGGAGGTATGGCTACACCTTC